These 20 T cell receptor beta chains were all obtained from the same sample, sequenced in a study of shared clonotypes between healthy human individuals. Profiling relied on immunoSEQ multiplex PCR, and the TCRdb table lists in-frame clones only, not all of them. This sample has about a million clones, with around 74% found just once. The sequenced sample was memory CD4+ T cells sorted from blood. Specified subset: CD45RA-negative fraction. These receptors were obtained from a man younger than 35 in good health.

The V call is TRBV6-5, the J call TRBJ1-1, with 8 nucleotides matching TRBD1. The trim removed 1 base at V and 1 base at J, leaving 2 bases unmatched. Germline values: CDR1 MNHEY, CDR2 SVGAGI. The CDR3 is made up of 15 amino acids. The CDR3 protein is CASSYFGTGNTEAFF. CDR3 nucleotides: TGTGCCAGCAGTTACTTCGGGACAGGGAACACTGAAGCTTTCTTT.

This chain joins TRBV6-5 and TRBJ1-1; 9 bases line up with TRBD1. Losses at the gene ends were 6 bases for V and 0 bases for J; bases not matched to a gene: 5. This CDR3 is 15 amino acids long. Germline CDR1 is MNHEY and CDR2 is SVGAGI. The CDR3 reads CASRPGTGMNTEAFF. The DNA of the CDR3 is TGTGCCAGCAGACCCGGGACAGGGATGAACACTGAAGCTTTCTTT.

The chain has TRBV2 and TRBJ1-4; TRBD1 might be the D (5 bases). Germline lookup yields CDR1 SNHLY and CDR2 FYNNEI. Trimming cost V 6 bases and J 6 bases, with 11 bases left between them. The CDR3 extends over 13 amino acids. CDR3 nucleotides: TGTGCCAGCAGACGGGGCACGGATGAAAAACTGTTTTTT. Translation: CASRRGTDEKLFF.

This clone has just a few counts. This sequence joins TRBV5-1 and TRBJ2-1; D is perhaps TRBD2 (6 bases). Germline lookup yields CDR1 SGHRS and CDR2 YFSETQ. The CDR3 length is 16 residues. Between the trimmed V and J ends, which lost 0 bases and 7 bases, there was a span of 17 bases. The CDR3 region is CASSLAPRGSGNEQFF. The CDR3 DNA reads TGCGCCAGCAGCTTGGCTCCACGGGGGTCTGGGAATGAGCAGTTCTTC.

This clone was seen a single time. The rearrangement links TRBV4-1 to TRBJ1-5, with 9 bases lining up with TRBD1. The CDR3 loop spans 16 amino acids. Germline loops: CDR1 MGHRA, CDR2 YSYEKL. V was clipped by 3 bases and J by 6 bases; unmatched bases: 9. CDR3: CASSQLIQGAGQPQHF. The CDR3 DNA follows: TGCGCCAGCAGCCAGTTGATACAGGGGGCGGGTCAGCCCCAGCATTTT.

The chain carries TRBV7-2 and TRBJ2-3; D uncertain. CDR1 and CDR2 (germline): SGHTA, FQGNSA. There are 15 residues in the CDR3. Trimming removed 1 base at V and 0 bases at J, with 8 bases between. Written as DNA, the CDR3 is TGTGCCAGCAGCTTAGGCGGATATAGCACAGATACGCAGTATTTT. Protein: CASSLGGYSTDTQYF.

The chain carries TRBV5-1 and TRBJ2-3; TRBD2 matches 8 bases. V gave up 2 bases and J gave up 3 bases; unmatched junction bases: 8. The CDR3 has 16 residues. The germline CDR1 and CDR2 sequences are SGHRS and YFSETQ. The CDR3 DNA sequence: TGCGCCAGCAGCTTACTCGCGGGGGGAGTGACAGATACGCAGTATTTT. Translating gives CASSLLAGGVTDTQYF. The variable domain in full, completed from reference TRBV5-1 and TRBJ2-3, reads KAGVTQTPRYLIKTRGQQVTLSCSPISGHRSVSWYQQTPGQGLQFLFEYFSETQRNKGNFPGRFSGRQFSNSRSEMNVSTLELGDSALYLCASSLLAGGVTDTQYFGPGTRLTVL.

The CDR3 loop is CASSLERETQYF. In DNA, the CDR3 is TGTGCCAGCTCACTAGAGAGGGAGACCCAGTACTTC. The chain uses TRBV18 and TRBJ2-5, with D hard to call. This CDR3 is 12 amino acids long. Germline CDR1 reads KGHSH; CDR2 reads LQKENI. V lost 4 bases to trimming and J lost 5 bases, with 8 bases between them. Variable domain in full (rest from reference TRBV18 and TRBJ2-5): NAGVMQNPRHLVRRRGQEARLRCSPMKGHSHVYWYRQLPEEGLKFMVYLQKENIIDESGMPKERFSAEFPKEGPSILRIQQVVRGDSAAYFCASSLERETQYFGPGTRLLVL.

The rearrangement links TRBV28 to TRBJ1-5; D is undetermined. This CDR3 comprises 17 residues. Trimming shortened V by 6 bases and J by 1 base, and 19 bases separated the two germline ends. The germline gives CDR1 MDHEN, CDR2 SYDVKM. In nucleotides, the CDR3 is TGTGCCAGCAGCCCCCCCCCAAGGGTAAGGAGCAATCAGCCCCAGCATTTT. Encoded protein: CASSPPPRVRSNQPQHF.

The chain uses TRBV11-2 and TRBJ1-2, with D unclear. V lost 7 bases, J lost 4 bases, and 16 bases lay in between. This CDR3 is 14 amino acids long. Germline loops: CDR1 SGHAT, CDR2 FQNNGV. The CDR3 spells CASTLGGSFYGYTF. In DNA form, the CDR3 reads TGTGCCAGCACCTTGGGCGGCAGCTTCTATGGCTACACCTTC.

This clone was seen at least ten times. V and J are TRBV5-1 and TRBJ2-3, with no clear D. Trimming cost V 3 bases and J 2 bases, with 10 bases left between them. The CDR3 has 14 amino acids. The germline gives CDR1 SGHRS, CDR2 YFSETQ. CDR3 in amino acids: CASSSMPSTDTQYF. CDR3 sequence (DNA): TGCGCCAGCAGCTCGATGCCATCCACAGATACGCAGTATTTT.

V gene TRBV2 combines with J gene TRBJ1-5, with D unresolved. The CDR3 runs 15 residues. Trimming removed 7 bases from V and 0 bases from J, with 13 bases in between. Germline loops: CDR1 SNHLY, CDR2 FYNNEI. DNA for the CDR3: TGTGCCAGCATGATTGGGAACCCTAGCAATCAGCCCCAGCATTTT. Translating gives CASMIGNPSNQPQHF.

The CDR3 DNA is TGTGCCAGCAGCTTGGTGGGTCAGGGGGTGGACGAGCAGTACTTC. Translating it yields CASSLVGQGVDEQYF. The chain has TRBV5-4 and TRBJ2-7; 7 positions match TRBD1. From germline, CDR1 is SGHNT and CDR2 YYREEE (reference sequence). The CDR3 contains 15 residues. V lost 0 bases, J lost 5 bases, and 8 bases stayed unmatched. The whole variable domain, filled in from reference TRBV5-4 and TRBJ2-7, reads ETGVTQSPTHLIKTRGQQVTLRCSSQSGHNTVSWYQQALGQGPQFIFQYYREEENGRGNFPPRFSGLQFPNYSSELNVNALELDDSALYLCASSLVGQGVDEQYFGPGTRLTVT.

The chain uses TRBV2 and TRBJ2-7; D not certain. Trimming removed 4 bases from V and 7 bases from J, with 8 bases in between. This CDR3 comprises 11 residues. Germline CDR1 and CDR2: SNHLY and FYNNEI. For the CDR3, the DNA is TGTGCCAGCAGTGTTAGGTGGGAGCAGTACTTC. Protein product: CASSVRWEQYF.

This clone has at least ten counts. The CDR3 nucleotides read TGTGCCAGCAGCCAAGATGGGGTCTACGAGCAGTACTTC. It codes for CASSQDGVYEQYF. This chain connects TRBV14 to TRBJ2-7; D gene unclear. The CDR3 totals 13 residues. Germline values: CDR1 SGHDN, CDR2 FVKESK. Deletions cut 0 bases from V and 3 bases from J, with 6 bases between.

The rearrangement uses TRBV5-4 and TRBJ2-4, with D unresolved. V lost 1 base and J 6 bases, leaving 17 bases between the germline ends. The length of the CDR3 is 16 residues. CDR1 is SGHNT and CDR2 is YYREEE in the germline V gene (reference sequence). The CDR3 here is CASSLSIDVTANIQYF. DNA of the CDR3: TGTGCCAGCAGCTTGTCGATCGATGTAACGGCAAACATTCAGTACTTC. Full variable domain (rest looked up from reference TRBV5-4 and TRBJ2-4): ETGVTQSPTHLIKTRGQQVTLRCSSQSGHNTVSWYQQALGQGPQFIFQYYREEENGRGNFPPRFSGLQFPNYSSELNVNALELDDSALYLCASSLSIDVTANIQYFGAGTRLSVL.

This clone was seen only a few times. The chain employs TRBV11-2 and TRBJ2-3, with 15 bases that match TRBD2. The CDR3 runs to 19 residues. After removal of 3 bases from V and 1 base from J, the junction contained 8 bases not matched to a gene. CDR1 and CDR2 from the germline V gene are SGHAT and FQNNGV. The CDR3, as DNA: TGTGCCAGCAGCTTTGGGGGACTAGCGGGAGGTAGTGGCACAGATACGCAGTATTTT. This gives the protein CASSFGGLAGGSGTDTQYF. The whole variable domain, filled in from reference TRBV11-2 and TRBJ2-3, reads EAGVAQSPRYKIIEKRQSVAFWCNPISGHATLYWYQQILGQGPKLLIQFQNNGVVDDSQLPKDRFSAERLKGVDSTLKIQPAKLEDSAVYLCASSFGGLAGGSGTDTQYFGPGTRLTVL.

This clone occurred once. As DNA, the CDR3 is TGTGCCAGCGCCGCGGTCAGCGGGACTTACAATGAGCAGTTCTTC. Its protein product is CASAAVSGTYNEQFF. This chain uses TRBV5-6 with TRBJ2-1, with TRBD2 matching over 7 bases. The CDR3 spans 15 residues. V shed 7 bases and J 4 bases; nucleotides not matched to a gene: 11. The germline V gene has CDR1 SGHDT and CDR2 YYEEEE. Full variable domain (remainder filled in from reference TRBV5-6 and TRBJ2-1): DAGVTQSPTHLIKTRGQQVTLRCSPKSGHDTVSWYQQALGQGPQFIFQYYEEEERQRGNFPDRFSGHQFPNYSSELNVNALLLGDSALYLCASAAVSGTYNEQFFGPGTRLTVL.

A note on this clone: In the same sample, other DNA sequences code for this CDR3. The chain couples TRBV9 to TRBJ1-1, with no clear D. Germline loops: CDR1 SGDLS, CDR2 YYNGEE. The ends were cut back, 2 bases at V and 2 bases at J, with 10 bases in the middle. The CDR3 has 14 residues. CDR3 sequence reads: CASSVRELNTEAFF. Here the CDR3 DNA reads TGTGCCAGCAGCGTCCGGGAGCTTAACACTGAAGCTTTCTTT.

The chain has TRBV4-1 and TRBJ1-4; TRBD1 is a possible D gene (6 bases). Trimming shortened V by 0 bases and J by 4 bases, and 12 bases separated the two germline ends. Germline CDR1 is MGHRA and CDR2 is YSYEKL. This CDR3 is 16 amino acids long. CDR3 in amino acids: CASSQDPGAGNEKLFF. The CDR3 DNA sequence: TGCGCCAGCAGCCAAGATCCAGGGGCAGGTAATGAAAAACTGTTTTTT.